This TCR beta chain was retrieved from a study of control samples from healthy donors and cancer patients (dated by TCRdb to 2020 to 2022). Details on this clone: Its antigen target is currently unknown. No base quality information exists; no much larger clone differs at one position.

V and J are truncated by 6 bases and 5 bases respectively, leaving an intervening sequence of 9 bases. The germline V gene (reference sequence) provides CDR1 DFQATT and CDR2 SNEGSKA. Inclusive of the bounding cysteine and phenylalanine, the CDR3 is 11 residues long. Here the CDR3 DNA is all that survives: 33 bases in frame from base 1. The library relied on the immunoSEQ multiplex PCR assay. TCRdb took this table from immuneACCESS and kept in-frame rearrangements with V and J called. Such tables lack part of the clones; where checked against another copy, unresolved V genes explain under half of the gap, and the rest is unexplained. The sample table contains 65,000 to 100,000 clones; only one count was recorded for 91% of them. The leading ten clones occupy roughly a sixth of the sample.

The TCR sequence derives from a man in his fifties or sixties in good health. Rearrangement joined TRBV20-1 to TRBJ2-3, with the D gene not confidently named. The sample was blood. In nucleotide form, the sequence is TGCAGTGCCGACCCGATAGATACGCAGTATTTT. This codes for CSADPIDTQYF.